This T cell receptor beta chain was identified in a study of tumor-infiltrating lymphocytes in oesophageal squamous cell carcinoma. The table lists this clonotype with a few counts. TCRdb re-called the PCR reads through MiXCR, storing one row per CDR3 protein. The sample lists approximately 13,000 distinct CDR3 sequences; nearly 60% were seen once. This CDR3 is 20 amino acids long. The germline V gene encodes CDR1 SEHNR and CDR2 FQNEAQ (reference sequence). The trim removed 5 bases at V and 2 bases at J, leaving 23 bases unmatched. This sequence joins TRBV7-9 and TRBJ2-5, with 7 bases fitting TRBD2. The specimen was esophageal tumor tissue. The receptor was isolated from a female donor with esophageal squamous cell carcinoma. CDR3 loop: CASSLGGGEGRFEGQETQYF. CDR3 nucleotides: TGTGCCAGCAGCCTAGGCGGAGGGGAGGGGAGATTCGAAGGACAAGAGACCCAGTACTTC.